This TCR beta chain was identified in a study of identical twins. The donors were all healthy and Caucasian. A few counts support this clonotype. Its antigen is undetermined. A universal primer site arose from template switching, and cDNA bore unique molecular identifiers. TCRdb ran MiXCR on the 5' RACE reads and lists one entry per CDR3 protein. There are some 710,000 distinct CDR3 sequences in the sample; around 6% occur only once, and roughly 2% lies in the top ten. CDR1 is SGHRS and CDR2 is YFSETQ in the germline V gene. CDR3 length: 15 amino acids. With 0 bases clipped from V and 3 bases from J, the junction kept 5 bases outside the gene matches. Points from the study as a whole: Memory repertoires showed no such pattern, whereas abundant cord blood beta clonotypes carried fewer insertions.

Material for sequencing was naive T cells sorted from blood. The clonotype originates from a man aged 18-30 years in good health. V and J are TRBV5-1 and TRBJ2-7; the match to TRBD2 covers 8 bases. The CDR3 region has the DNA TGCGCCAGCAGCTTGGATGGTAGCGGGAACTACGAGCAGTACGTC. This sequence encodes CASSLDGSGNYEQYV.